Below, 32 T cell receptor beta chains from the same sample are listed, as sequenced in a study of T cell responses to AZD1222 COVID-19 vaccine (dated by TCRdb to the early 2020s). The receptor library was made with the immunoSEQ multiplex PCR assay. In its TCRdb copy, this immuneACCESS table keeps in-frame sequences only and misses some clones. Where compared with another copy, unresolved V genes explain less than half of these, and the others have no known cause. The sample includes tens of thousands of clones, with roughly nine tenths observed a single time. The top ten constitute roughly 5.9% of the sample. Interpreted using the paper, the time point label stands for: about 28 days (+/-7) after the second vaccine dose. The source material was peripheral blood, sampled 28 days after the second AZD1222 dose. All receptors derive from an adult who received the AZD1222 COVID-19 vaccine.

The CDR3 sequence is CAWSLGGNNSPLHF. As DNA, the CDR3 is TGTGCCTGGAGTTTGGGAGGGAATAATTCACCCCTCCACTTT. The rearrangement links TRBV30 to TRBJ1-6; D is ambiguous. Germline assignment: CDR1 GTSNPN and CDR2 SVGIG (reference sequence). Trimming cost V 2 bases and J 5 bases, with 10 bases left between them. The CDR3 has 14 residues.

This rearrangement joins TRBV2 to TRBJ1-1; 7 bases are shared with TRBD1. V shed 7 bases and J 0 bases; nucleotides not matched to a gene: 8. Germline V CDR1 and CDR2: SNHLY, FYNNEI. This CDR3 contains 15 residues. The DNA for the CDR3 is TGTGCCAGCACCCCCCAGGGGGGGGTGAACACTGAAGCTTTCTTT. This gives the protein CASTPQGGVNTEAFF.

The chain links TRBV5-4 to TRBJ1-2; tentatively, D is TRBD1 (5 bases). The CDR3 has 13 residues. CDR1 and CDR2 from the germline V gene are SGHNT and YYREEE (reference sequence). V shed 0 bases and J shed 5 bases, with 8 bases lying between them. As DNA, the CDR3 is TGTGCCAGCAGCTTGGTAGGGACTTATGGCTACACCTTC. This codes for CASSLVGTYGYTF.

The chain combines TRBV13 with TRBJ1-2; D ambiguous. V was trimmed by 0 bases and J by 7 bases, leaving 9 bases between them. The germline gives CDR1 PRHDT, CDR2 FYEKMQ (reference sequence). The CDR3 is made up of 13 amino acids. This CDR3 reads CASSLGRPLGYTF. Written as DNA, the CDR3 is TGTGCCAGCAGCTTAGGGAGACCTCTTGGCTACACCTTC. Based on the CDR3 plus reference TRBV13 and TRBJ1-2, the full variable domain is AAGVIQSPRHLIKEKRETATLKCYPIPRHDTVYWYQQGPGQDPQFLISFYEKMQSDKGSIPDRFSAQQFSDYHSELNMSSLELGDSALYFCASSLGRPLGYTFGSGTRLTVV.

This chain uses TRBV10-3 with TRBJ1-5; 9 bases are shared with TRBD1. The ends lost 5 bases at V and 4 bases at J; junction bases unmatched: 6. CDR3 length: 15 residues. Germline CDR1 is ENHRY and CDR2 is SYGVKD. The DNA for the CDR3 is TGTGCCATCAGTCCGACAGGGGGGGTGAATCAGCCCCAGCATTTT. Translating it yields CAISPTGGVNQPQHF.

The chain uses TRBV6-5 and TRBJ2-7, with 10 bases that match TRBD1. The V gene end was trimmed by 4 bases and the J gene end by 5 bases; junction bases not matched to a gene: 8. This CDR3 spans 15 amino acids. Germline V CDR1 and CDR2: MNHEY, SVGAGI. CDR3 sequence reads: CASSSPRQGADEQYF. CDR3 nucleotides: TGTGCCAGCAGTTCCCCAAGACAGGGGGCCGACGAGCAGTACTTC.

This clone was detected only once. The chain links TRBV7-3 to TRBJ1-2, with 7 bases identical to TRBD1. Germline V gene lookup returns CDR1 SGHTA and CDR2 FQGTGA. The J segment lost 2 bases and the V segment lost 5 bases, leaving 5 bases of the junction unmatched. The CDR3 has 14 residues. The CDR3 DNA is TGTGCCAGCAGCCCGGACAGGTCGAACTATGGCTACACCTTC. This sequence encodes CASSPDRSNYGYTF.

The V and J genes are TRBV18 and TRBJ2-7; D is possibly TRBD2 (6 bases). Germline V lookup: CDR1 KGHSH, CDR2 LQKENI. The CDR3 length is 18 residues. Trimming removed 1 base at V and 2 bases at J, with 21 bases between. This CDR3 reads CASSPLSGVTISTYEQYF. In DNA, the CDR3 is TGTGCCAGCTCACCACTCTCGGGGGTTACTATTTCGACCTACGAGCAGTACTTC.

CDR3 sequence: CASSTGAAIYNEQFF. In DNA, the CDR3 is TGTGCCAGCAGCACCGGGGCGGCGATCTACAATGAGCAGTTCTTC. The V call is TRBV11-3, the J call TRBJ2-1, with D perhaps TRBD1 or TRBD2 (5 bases each). Germline-derived CDR1 and CDR2 are SGHNT and YENEEA. The CDR3 is 15 amino acids. Trimming left V 5 bases short and J 3 bases short, with 14 bases between. The whole variable domain, filled in from reference TRBV11-3 and TRBJ2-1, reads EAGVVQSPRYKIIEKKQPVAFWCNPISGHNTLYWYLQNLGQGPELLIRYENEEAVDDSQLPKDRFSAERLKGVDSTLKIQPAELGDSAVYLCASSTGAAIYNEQFFGPGTRLTVL.

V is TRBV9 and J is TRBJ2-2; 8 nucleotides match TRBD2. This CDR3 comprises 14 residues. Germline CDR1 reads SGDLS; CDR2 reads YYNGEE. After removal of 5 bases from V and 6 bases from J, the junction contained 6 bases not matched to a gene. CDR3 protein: CASRMGLDAGELFF. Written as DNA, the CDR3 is TGTGCCAGCAGAATGGGACTAGACGCCGGGGAGCTGTTTTTT.

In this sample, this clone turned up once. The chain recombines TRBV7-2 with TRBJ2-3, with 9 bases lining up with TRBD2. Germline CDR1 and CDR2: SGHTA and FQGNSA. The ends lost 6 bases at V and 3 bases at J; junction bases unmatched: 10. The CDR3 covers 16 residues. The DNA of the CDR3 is TGTGCCAGCAGGCCGGATGGGACTAGCTTTACAGATACGCAGTATTTT. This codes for CASRPDGTSFTDTQYF.

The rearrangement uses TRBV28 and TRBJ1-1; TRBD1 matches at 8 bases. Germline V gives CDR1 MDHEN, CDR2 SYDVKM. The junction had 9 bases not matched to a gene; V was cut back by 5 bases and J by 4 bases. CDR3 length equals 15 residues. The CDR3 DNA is TGTGCCAGCAGTCCTTCCAGGGGGCGCGGCACTGAAGCTTTCTTT. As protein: CASSPSRGRGTEAFF.

CDR3 sequence: CASSPTGGYYGYTF. CDR3 coding DNA: TGTGCCAGCAGCCCGACAGGGGGCTACTATGGCTACACCTTC. The V call is TRBV5-4, the J call TRBJ1-2, with TRBD1 identical over 10 bases. The length of the CDR3 is 14 residues. Per germline, CDR1 SGHNT and CDR2 YYREEE (reference sequence). J was trimmed by 3 bases and V by 4 bases; bases with no gene match: 3.

The CDR3 loop reads CATGGLAVLQGEEVQPQHF. Written as DNA, the CDR3 is TGTGCCACCGGCGGCTTGGCAGTATTACAGGGGGAAGAGGTTCAGCCCCAGCATTTT. The genes are TRBV15 and TRBJ1-5; TRBD1 agrees at 8 bases. This CDR3 region has 19 residues. CDR1 is LNHNV and CDR2 is YYDKDF in the germline V gene (reference sequence). J was trimmed by 6 bases and V by 8 bases; bases with no gene match: 24.

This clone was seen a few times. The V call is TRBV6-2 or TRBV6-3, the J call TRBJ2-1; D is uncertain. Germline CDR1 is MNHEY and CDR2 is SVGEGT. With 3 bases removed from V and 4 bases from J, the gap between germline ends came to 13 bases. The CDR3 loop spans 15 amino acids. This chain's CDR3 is CASSYDPTIYNEQFF. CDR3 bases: TGTGCCAGCAGTTATGACCCCACCATTTACAATGAGCAGTTCTTC.

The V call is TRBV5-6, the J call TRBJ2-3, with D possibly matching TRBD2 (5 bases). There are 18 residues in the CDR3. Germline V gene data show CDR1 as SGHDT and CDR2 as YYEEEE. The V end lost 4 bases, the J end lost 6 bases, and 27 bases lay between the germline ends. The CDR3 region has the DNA TGTGCCAGCAGCGCGGACCTCAAACTAGTCGGCTTTAGTGATACGCAGTATTTT. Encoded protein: CASSADLKLVGFSDTQYF.

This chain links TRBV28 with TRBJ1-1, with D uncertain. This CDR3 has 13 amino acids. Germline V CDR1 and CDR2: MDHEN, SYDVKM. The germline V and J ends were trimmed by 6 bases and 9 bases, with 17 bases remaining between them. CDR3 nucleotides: TGTGCCAGCAGACAAACCGCCGGGAGACAAGCTTTCTTT. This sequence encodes CASRQTAGRQAFF. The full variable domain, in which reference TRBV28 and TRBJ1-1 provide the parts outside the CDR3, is DVKVTQSSRYLVKRTGEKVFLECVQDMDHENMFWYRQDPGLGLRLIYFSYDVKMKEKGDIPEGYSVSREKKERFSLILESASTNQTSMYLCASRQTAGRQAFFGQGTRLTVV.

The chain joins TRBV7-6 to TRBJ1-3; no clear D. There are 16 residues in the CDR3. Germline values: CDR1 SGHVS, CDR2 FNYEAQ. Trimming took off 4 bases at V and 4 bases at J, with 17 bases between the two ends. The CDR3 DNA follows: TGTGCCAGCAGCTCGAGACTGGGCAACTCCGGAAACACCATATATTTT. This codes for CASSSRLGNSGNTIYF.

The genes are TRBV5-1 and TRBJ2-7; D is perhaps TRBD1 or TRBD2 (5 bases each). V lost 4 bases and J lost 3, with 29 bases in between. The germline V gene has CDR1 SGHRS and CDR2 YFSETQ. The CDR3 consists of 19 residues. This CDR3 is CASSGLRDRNTGVFYEQYF. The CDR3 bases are TGCGCCAGCAGCGGACTCCGGGACCGAAACACCGGGGTTTTCTACGAGCAGTACTTC.

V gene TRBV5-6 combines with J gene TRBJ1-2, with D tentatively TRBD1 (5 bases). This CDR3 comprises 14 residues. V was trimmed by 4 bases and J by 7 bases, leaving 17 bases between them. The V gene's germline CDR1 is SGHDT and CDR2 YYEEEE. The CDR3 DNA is TGTGCCAGCAGCCCTAAGGGGAGGGGCATTGGCTACACCTTC. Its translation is CASSPKGRGIGYTF.

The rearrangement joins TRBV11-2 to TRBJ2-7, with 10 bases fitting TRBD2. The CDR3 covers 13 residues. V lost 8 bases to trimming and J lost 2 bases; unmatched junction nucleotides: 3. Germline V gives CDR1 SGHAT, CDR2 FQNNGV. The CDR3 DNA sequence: TGTGCCAGCCTCCTAGCGGGGGCCTACGAGCAGTACTTC. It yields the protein CASLLAGAYEQYF.

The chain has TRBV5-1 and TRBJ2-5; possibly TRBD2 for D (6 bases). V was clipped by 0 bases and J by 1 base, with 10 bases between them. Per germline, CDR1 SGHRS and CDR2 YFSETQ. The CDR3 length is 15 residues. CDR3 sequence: CASSLVSGSQETQYF. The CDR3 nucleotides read TGCGCCAGCAGCTTGGTCTCCGGGAGCCAAGAGACCCAGTACTTC. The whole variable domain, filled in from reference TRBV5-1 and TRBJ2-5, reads KAGVTQTPRYLIKTRGQQVTLSCSPISGHRSVSWYQQTPGQGLQFLFEYFSETQRNKGNFPGRFSGRQFSNSRSEMNVSTLELGDSALYLCASSLVSGSQETQYFGPGTRLLVL.

CDR3 region: CASSLIQGNQPQHF. DNA for the CDR3: TGTGCCAGCAGCTTAATCCAGGGCAATCAGCCCCAGCATTTT. The chain employs TRBV7-8 and TRBJ1-5, with no clear D. The CDR3 contains 14 residues. Trimming took off 2 bases at V and 2 bases at J, with 7 bases between the two ends. Germline CDR1 SGHVS, CDR2 FQNEAQ.

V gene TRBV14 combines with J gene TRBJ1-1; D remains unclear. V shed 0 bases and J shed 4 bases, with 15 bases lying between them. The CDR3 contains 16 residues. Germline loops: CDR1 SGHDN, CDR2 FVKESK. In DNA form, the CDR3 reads TGTGCCAGCAGCCAAGATTTCGGGAGAGGAGGCACTGAAGCTTTCTTT. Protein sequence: CASSQDFGRGGTEAFF.

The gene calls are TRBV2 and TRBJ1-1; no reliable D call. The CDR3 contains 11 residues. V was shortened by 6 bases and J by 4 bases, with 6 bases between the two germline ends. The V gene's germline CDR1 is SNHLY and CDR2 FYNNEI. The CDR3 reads CASRAFTEAFF. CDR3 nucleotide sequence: TGTGCCAGCAGGGCTTTCACTGAAGCTTTCTTT.

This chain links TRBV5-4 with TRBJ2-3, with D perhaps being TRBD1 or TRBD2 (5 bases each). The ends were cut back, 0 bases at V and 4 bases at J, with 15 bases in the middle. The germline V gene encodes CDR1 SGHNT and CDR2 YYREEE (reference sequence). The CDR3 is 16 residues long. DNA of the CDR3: TGTGCCAGCAGCTTGGCGGGACGGGGTCTCTCAGATACGCAGTATTTT. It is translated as CASSLAGRGLSDTQYF.

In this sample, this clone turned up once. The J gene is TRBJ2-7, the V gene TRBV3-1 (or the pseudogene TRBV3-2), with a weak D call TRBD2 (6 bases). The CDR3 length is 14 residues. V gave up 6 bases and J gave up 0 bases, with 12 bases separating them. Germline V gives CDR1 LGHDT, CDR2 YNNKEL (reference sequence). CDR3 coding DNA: TGTGCCAGCAGTCCCGCGGGGCCCTCCTACGAGCAGTACTTC. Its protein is CASSPAGPSYEQYF.

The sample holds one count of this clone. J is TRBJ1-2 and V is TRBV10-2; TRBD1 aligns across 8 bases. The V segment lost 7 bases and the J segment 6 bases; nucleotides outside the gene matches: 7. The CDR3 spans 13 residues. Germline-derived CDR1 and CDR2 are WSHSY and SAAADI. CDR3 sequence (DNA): TGCGCCAGCACCGGGACAGGTGAAGATGGCTACACCTTC. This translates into CASTGTGEDGYTF.

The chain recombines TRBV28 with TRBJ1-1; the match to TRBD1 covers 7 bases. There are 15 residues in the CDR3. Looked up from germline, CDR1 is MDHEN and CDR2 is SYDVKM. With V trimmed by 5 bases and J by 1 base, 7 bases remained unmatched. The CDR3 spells CASSPRQGPNTEAFF. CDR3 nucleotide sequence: TGTGCCAGCAGTCCAAGACAGGGCCCGAACACTGAAGCTTTCTTT. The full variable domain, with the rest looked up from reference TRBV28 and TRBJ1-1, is DVKVTQSSRYLVKRTGEKVFLECVQDMDHENMFWYRQDPGLGLRLIYFSYDVKMKEKGDIPEGYSVSREKKERFSLILESASTNQTSMYLCASSPRQGPNTEAFFGQGTRLTVV.

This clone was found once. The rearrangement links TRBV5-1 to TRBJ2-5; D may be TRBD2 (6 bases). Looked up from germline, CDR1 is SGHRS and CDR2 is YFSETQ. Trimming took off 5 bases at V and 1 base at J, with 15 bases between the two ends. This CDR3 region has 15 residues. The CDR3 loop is CASSRVEGPQETQYF. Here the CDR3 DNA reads TGCGCCAGCAGTCGGGTGGAGGGGCCCCAAGAGACCCAGTACTTC.

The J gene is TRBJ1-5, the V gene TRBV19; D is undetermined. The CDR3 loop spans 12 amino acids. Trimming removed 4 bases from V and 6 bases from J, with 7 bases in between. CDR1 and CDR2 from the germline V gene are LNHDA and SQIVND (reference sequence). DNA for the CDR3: TGTGCCAGTAGTACCCTCTTTCAGCCCCAGCATTTT. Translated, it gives CASSTLFQPQHF.

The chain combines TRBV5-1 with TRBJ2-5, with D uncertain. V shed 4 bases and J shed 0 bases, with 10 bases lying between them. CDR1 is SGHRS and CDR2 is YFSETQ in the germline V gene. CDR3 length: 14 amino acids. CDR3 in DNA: TGCGCCAGCAGCCCAACCTCTCACCAAGAGACCCAGTACTTC. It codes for CASSPTSHQETQYF. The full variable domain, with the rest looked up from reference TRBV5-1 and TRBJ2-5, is KAGVTQTPRYLIKTRGQQVTLSCSPISGHRSVSWYQQTPGQGLQFLFEYFSETQRNKGNFPGRFSGRQFSNSRSEMNVSTLELGDSALYLCASSPTSHQETQYFGPGTRLLVL.